This TCR beta chain was captured by sequencing in a study of response to subunit inactivated influenza vaccine. Germline CDR1 LNHNV, CDR2 YYDKDF (reference sequence). Trimming cost V 0 bases and J 3 bases; bases outside gene matches: 4. This CDR3 comprises 16 residues. From the RT-PCR reads, TCRdb called clonotypes with MiXCR, one entry per CDR3 protein. The top ten clones hold under 10% of a sample with around 250,000 distinct CDR3 sequences, 9% to 15% of them seen once. The TCR sequence derives from a man between 50 and 59 years old who received an inactivated influenza vaccine. The sample here was non-naive T cells sorted from PBMCs, taken approximately 15 days before vaccination. The chain uses TRBV15 and TRBJ2-1; TRBD1 aligns across 8 bases. The CDR3 sequence: CATSRDGTGGYNEQFF. As DNA, the CDR3 is TGTGCCACCAGCAGAGATGGAACAGGGGGCTACAATGAGCAGTTCTTC.